This passage covers 23 T cell receptor beta chains from one sample sequenced in a study of shared clonotypes between healthy human individuals. Sequencing was performed with immunoSEQ multiplex PCR; in TCRdb, only in-frame clones are kept and a portion is missing. The table shows some 2 million clones, with about 95% occurring only once. Sample: naive CD4+ T cells sorted from blood. Indicated subset: CD45RA+ positively selected. These TCRs come from a man aged 18-30 years in good health.

The chain joins TRBV6-1 to TRBJ2-1; D possibly corresponds to TRBD2 (6 bases). The CDR3 is 14 residues long. Germline lookup yields CDR1 MNHNS and CDR2 SASEGT. V dropped 10 bases and J dropped 8 bases, with 21 bases sitting between them. This chain's CDR3 is CATFKASPGDEQFF. The CDR3 DNA reads as TGTGCCACCTTTAAGGCCTCTCCGGGAGATGAGCAGTTCTTC.

The genes are TRBV7-2 and TRBJ1-1; D is uncertain. CDR3 size: 14 residues. The germline V and J ends were trimmed by 3 bases and 0 bases, with 8 bases remaining between them. Germline V gives CDR1 SGHTA, CDR2 FQGNSA. CDR3 sequence: CASSFSVMNTEAFF. CDR3 in DNA: TGTGCCAGCAGCTTTTCTGTCATGAACACTGAAGCTTTCTTT.

The V gene is TRBV19, the J gene TRBJ2-1; D may be TRBD2 (5 bases). The CDR3 is 15 residues long. Trimming left V 4 bases short and J 0 bases short, with 10 bases between. Germline V gene lookup returns CDR1 LNHDA and CDR2 SQIVND (reference sequence). The CDR3 loop reads CASSTSQSSYNEQFF. CDR3 bases: TGTGCCAGTAGTACTAGCCAGAGCTCCTACAATGAGCAGTTCTTC.

Notes on this clone: The same CDR3 arises from other DNA sequences in this sample as well. The V and J genes are TRBV7-9 and TRBJ2-1; possibly TRBD2 for D (5 bases). This CDR3 contains 15 residues. V lost 0 bases and J lost 3, with 9 bases in between. CDR1 SEHNR and CDR2 FQNEAQ come from the germline V gene (reference sequence). The CDR3 sequence is CASSLAGISYNEQFF. In DNA form, the CDR3 reads TGTGCCAGCAGCTTAGCCGGGATTAGCTACAATGAGCAGTTCTTC.

The genes are TRBV5-4 and TRBJ1-3; TRBD1 agrees at 7 bases. Germline V gives CDR1 SGHNT, CDR2 YYREEE (reference sequence). Trimming took 2 bases from V and 0 from J; bases not matched to a gene: 5. This CDR3 is 16 amino acids long. CDR3 loop: CASSFGTDYSGNTIYF. The CDR3 DNA follows: TGTGCCAGCAGCTTCGGGACAGACTACTCTGGAAACACCATATATTTT.

The V call is TRBV10-3, the J call TRBJ2-1; D is unclear. The CDR3 loop spans 13 amino acids. The V end lost 2 bases, the J end lost 7 bases, and 9 bases lay between the germline ends. Germline V CDR1 and CDR2: ENHRY, SYGVKD. CDR3 amino acids: CAISEEGRNEQFF. CDR3 bases: TGTGCCATCAGTGAGGAAGGTAGGAATGAGCAGTTCTTC.

This clone was recorded only once. The chain carries TRBV2 and TRBJ1-1; no definite D call. The V gene's germline CDR1 is SNHLY and CDR2 FYNNEI. The CDR3 spans 11 residues. Trimming took off 5 bases at V and 7 bases at J, with 8 bases between the two ends. The CDR3 nucleotides read TGTGCCAGCAGTCTCGGATTTGAAGCTTTCTTT. It codes for CASSLGFEAFF.

The chain employs TRBV6-1 and TRBJ2-2; unclear D gene. Germline loops: CDR1 MNHNS, CDR2 SASEGT. V was trimmed by 4 bases and J by 1 base, leaving 7 bases between them. This CDR3 has 14 residues. The CDR3 nucleotides read TGTGCCAGCAGTGGGTACCAGAACACCGGGGAGCTGTTTTTT. Encoded protein: CASSGYQNTGELFF.

This clone appeared once. The chain uses TRBV19 and TRBJ2-3; D is undetermined. The CDR3 has 13 residues. Germline CDR1 and CDR2: LNHDA and SQIVND (reference sequence). V was clipped by 8 bases and J by 1 base, with 10 bases between them. The CDR3 sequence: CASRPRGTDTQYF. CDR3 DNA sequence: TGTGCCAGTCGGCCCCGGGGCACAGATACGCAGTATTTT. Looking up the rest from reference TRBV19 and TRBJ2-3 gives the full variable domain: DGGITQSPKYLFRKEGQNVTLSCEQNLNHDAMYWYRQDPGQGLRLIYYSQIVNDFQKGDIAEGYSVSREKKESFPLTVTSAQKNPTAFYLCASRPRGTDTQYFGPGTRLTVL.

J is TRBJ1-2 and V is TRBV30, with D uncertain. CDR3 size: 13 residues. Germline CDR1 and CDR2: GTSNPN and SVGIG (reference sequence). V lost 1 base and J lost 2, with 8 bases in between. Here the CDR3 DNA reads TGTGCCTGGAGTGCGCTGTACAACTATGGCTACACCTTC. This translates into CAWSALYNYGYTF.

The rearrangement uses TRBV7-3 and TRBJ1-2; D possibly corresponds to TRBD1 (5 bases). Germline V gene lookup returns CDR1 SGHTA and CDR2 FQGTGA. Trimming cost V 1 base and J 6 bases, with 9 bases left between them. This CDR3 is 13 amino acids long. The CDR3 loop is CASSLKGRDGYTF. The DNA of the CDR3 is TGTGCCAGCAGCTTAAAGGGGAGGGATGGCTACACCTTC.

The chain joins TRBV18 to TRBJ2-5, with D possibly TRBD2 on 6 matching bases. CDR3 length equals 14 residues. The V gene lost 2 bases and the J gene lost 5 bases, with 12 bases spanning the gap. CDR1 is KGHSH, CDR2 LQKENI, per germline. The CDR3 loop is CASSPMGGEETQYF. The CDR3 DNA reads TGTGCCAGCTCACCAATGGGAGGAGAGGAGACCCAGTACTTC. Full variable domain (rest looked up from reference TRBV18 and TRBJ2-5): NAGVMQNPRHLVRRRGQEARLRCSPMKGHSHVYWYRQLPEEGLKFMVYLQKENIIDESGMPKERFSAEFPKEGPSILRIQQVVRGDSAAYFCASSPMGGEETQYFGPGTRLLVL.

J is TRBJ1-2 and V is TRBV4-1; TRBD1 might be the D (5 bases). The V gene lost 2 bases and the J gene lost 4 bases, with 14 bases spanning the gap. The germline V gene encodes CDR1 MGHRA and CDR2 YSYEKL. The CDR3 is 15 amino acids. The CDR3 sequence is CASSQPTAGSYGYTF. Written as DNA, the CDR3 is TGCGCCAGCAGCCAACCCACGGCAGGGTCCTATGGCTACACCTTC.

V usage is TRBV18 and J usage is TRBJ1-2; a possible D gene is TRBD1 (5 bases). V shed 0 bases and J shed 2 bases, with 16 bases lying between them. CDR1 is KGHSH, CDR2 LQKENI, per germline. The CDR3 spans 17 residues. The CDR3 reads CASSPPPGGVGNYGYTF. CDR3 DNA sequence: TGTGCCAGCTCACCACCGCCGGGGGGGGTTGGAAACTATGGCTACACCTTC. The full variable domain, completed using reference TRBV18 and TRBJ1-2, is NAGVMQNPRHLVRRRGQEARLRCSPMKGHSHVYWYRQLPEEGLKFMVYLQKENIIDESGMPKERFSAEFPKEGPSILRIQQVVRGDSAAYFCASSPPPGGVGNYGYTFGSGTRLTVV.

This clone was recorded once. The chain employs TRBV30 and TRBJ1-1; TRBD1 matches 7 bases. Germline CDR1 is GTSNPN and CDR2 is SVGIG (reference sequence). The junction had 9 bases not matched to a gene; V was cut back by 2 bases and J by 6 bases. The CDR3 sequence is 14 residues long. The CDR3: CAWSFRGFFAEAFF. CDR3 DNA: TGTGCCTGGAGTTTCAGGGGGTTTTTCGCTGAAGCTTTCTTT.

This chain uses TRBV30 with TRBJ2-2; D not certain. V was shortened by 1 base and J by 3 bases, with 12 bases between the two germline ends. The CDR3 totals 15 residues. Germline assignment: CDR1 GTSNPN and CDR2 SVGIG (reference sequence). In DNA, the CDR3 is TGTGCCTGGAGTGGACCCACCTCGGACACCGGGGAGCTGTTTTTT. This encodes CAWSGPTSDTGELFF.

Of note for this clone: This CDR3 is also generated by other DNA sequences in the sample. This sequence joins TRBV18 and TRBJ2-7, with D possibly matching TRBD2 (5 bases). The germline gives CDR1 KGHSH, CDR2 LQKENI. This CDR3 spans 13 amino acids. V lost 6 bases, J lost 0 bases, and 9 bases lay in between. The CDR3 loop is CASSRGSSYEQYF. In DNA, the CDR3 is TGTGCCAGCTCCCGCGGGTCCTCCTACGAGCAGTACTTC.

The V and J genes are TRBV10-3 and TRBJ2-3; D possibly matches TRBD1 or TRBD2 (5 bases each). The V end lost 10 bases, the J end lost 4 bases, and 18 bases lay between the germline ends. Looked up from germline, CDR1 is ENHRY and CDR2 is SYGVKD. This CDR3 has 14 amino acids. The CDR3 region has the DNA TGTGCCACGGGCCCAGGGACGGGCCCAGATACGCAGTATTTT. Its protein is CATGPGTGPDTQYF.

The chain combines TRBV19 with TRBJ2-7; 7 bases map to TRBD1. Germline-derived CDR1 and CDR2 are LNHDA and SQIVND (reference sequence). Trimming removed 4 bases from V and 6 bases from J; junction bases left unmatched: 6. The CDR3 length is 13 residues. Here the CDR3 DNA reads TGTGCCAGTAGTAGTACAGGGGCGGCCGAGCAGTACTTC. As protein: CASSSTGAAEQYF.

This clone was seen a single time. This chain links TRBV5-1 with TRBJ2-7, with D perhaps matching TRBD1 (6 bases). The V gene lost 0 bases and the J gene lost 6 bases, with 13 bases spanning the gap. This CDR3 is built from 14 residues. Germline loops: CDR1 SGHRS, CDR2 YFSETQ. The CDR3 sequence is CASSLVAGVGEQYF. The CDR3 bases are TGCGCCAGCAGCTTGGTCGCAGGGGTGGGCGAGCAGTACTTC.

This clone appeared once. The V gene is TRBV25-1, the J gene TRBJ1-4; D is uncertain. This CDR3 comprises 14 residues. Germline V gene lookup returns CDR1 MGHDK and CDR2 SYGVNS. The ends were cut back, 4 bases at V and 0 bases at J, with 6 bases in the middle. The DNA for the CDR3 is TGTGCCAGCAGTGTTCCGGCAACTAATGAAAAACTGTTTTTT. Translation: CASSVPATNEKLFF.

This clone has more than one count but fewer than ten. V gene TRBV10-3 combines with J gene TRBJ2-1, with D unclear. Germline V gene data show CDR1 as ENHRY and CDR2 as SYGVKD. Trimming shortened V by 4 bases and J by 2 bases, and 0 bases separated the two germline ends. This CDR3 has 11 residues. The DNA for the CDR3 is TGTGCCATCAGTGCCTACAATGAGCAGTTCTTC. This codes for CAISAYNEQFF.

This clone was found once. V usage is TRBV6-6 and J usage is TRBJ2-7; 11 positions match TRBD1. J gave up 2 bases and V 5 bases, and 5 bases lay outside the gene matches. The V gene's germline CDR1 is MNHNY and CDR2 SVGAGI (reference sequence). The CDR3 consists of 15 residues. The CDR3 sequence is CASSDPGQGAYEQYF. In DNA form, the CDR3 reads TGTGCCAGCAGTGACCCGGGACAGGGGGCCTACGAGCAGTACTTC.